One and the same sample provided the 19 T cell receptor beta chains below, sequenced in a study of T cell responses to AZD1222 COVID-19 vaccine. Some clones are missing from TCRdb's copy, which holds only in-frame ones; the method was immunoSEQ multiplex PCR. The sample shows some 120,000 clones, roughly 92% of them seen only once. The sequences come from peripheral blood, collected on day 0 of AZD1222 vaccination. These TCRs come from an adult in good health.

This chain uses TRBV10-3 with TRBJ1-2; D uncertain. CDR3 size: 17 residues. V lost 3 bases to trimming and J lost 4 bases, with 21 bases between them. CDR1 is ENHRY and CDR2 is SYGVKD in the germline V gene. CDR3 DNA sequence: TGTGCCATCAGTGACCTAACCGGACGCCGGGGTAGCTATGGCTACACCTTC. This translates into CAISDLTGRRGSYGYTF.

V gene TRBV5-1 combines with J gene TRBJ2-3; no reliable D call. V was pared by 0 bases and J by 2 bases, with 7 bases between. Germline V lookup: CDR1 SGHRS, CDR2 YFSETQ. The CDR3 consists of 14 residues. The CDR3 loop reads CASSLALPTDTQYF. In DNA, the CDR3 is TGCGCCAGCAGCTTGGCCCTGCCCACAGATACGCAGTATTTT.

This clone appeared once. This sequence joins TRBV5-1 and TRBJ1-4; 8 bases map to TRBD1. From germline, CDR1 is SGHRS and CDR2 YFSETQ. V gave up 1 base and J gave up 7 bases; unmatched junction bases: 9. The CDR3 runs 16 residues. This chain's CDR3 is CASSLIGGQGAEKLFF. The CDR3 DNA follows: TGCGCCAGCAGCTTGATTGGTGGGCAGGGGGCTGAAAAACTGTTTTTT.

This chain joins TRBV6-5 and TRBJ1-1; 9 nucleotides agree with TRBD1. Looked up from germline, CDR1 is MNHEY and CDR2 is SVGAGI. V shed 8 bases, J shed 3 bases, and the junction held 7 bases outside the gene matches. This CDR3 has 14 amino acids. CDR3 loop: CASADRGSDTEAFF. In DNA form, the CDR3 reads TGTGCCAGCGCGGACAGGGGTAGCGACACTGAAGCTTTCTTT.

The CDR3 region is CASSQDFSRDYGYTF. CDR3 bases: TGCGCCAGCAGCCAAGATTTTTCCAGGGACTATGGCTACACCTTC. This chain uses TRBV4-3 with TRBJ1-2; D is possibly TRBD1 (5 bases). CDR1 and CDR2 from the germline V gene are LGHNA and YSLEER. The ends were cut back, 0 bases at V and 3 bases at J, with 11 bases in the middle. The CDR3 extends over 15 amino acids.

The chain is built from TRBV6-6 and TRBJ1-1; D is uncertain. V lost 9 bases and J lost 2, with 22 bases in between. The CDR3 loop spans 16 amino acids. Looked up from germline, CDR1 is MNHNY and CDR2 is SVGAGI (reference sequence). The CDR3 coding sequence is TGTGCCAGTTTCCGCCGGGCAGACCTACCTAACACTGAAGCTTTCTTT. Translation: CASFRRADLPNTEAFF.

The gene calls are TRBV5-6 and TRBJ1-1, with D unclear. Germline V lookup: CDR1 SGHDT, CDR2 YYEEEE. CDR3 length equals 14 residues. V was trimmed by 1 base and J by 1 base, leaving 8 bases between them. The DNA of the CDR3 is TGTGCCAGCAGCTTGCCGGGTTGGAACACTGAAGCTTTCTTT. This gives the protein CASSLPGWNTEAFF.

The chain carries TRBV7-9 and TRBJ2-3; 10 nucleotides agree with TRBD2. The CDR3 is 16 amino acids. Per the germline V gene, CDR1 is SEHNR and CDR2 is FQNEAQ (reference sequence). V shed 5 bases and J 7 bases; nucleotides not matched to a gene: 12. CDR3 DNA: TGTGCCAGCAGCGCCCCAACTAGCGGGGCAGCAAATACGCAGTATTTT. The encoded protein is CASSAPTSGAANTQYF.

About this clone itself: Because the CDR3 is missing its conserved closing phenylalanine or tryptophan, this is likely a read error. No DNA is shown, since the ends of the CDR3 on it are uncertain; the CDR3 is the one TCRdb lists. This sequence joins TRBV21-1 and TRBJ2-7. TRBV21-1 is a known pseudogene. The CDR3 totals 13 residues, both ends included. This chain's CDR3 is CASSPSGLRGLAS.

CDR3 DNA sequence: TGTGCCAGCAGTGAATTTCTGGTTGGCTCCTATAATTCACCCCTCCACTTT. Translation gives CASSEFLVGSYNSPLHF. The chain has TRBV25-1 and TRBJ1-6; D is unclear. The V and J ends lost 1 base and 0 bases respectively, with 10 bases between them. Germline V gene data show CDR1 as MGHDK and CDR2 as SYGVNS. The CDR3 runs to 17 residues.

CDR3 protein: CASSLVGGMGGNQPQHF. DNA for the CDR3: TGTGCCAGCAGCTTAGTGGGGGGGATGGGGGGCAATCAGCCCCAGCATTTT. J is TRBJ1-5 and V is TRBV7-2, with D perhaps TRBD1 (5 bases). Trimming took off 1 base at V and 2 bases at J, with 15 bases between the two ends. The CDR3 length is 17 residues. CDR1 is SGHTA, CDR2 FQGNSA, per germline. Based on the CDR3 plus reference TRBV7-2 and TRBJ1-5, the full variable domain is GAGVSQSPSNKVTEKGKDVELRCDPISGHTALYWYRQSLGQGLEFLIYFQGNSAPDKSGLPSDRFSAERTGGSVSTLTIQRTQQEDSAVYLCASSLVGGMGGNQPQHFGDGTRLSIL.

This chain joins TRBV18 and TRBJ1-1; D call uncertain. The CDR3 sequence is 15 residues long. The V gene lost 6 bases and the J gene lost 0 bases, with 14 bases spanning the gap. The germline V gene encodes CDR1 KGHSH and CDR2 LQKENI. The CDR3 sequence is CASSLRETLNTEAFF. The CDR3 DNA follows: TGTGCCAGCTCCCTTAGGGAGACTTTGAACACTGAAGCTTTCTTT.

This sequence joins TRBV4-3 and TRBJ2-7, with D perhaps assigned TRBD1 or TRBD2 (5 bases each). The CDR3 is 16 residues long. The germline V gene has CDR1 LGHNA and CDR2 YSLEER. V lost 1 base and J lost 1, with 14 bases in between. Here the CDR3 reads CASSQVRGPRSYEQYF. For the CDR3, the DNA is TGCGCCAGCAGCCAAGTTCGGGGCCCCCGGTCCTACGAGCAGTACTTC.

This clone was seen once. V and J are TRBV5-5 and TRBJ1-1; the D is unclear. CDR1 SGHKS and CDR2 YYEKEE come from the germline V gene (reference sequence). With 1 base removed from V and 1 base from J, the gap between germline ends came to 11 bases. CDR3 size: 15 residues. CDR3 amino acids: CASSLKAHQNTEAFF. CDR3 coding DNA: TGTGCCAGCAGCTTGAAGGCTCATCAGAACACTGAAGCTTTCTTT.

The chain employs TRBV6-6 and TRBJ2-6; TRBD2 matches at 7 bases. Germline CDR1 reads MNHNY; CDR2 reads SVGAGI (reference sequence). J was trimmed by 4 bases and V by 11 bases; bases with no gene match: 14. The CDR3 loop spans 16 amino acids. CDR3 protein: CAGMSGASGGANVLTF. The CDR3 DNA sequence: TGTGCCGGAATGAGCGGGGCGTCAGGGGGGGCCAACGTCCTGACTTTC.

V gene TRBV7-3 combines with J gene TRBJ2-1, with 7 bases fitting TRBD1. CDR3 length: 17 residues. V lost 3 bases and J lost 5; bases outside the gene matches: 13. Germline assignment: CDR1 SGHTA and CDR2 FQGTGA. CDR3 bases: TGTGCCAGCAGCTTCTTAGCCGGGACAGCACAGGACAATGAGCAGTTCTTC. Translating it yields CASSFLAGTAQDNEQFF.

The CDR3 sequence: CASSHGQFGIEKLFF. In DNA, the CDR3 is TGTGCCAGCAGCCACGGACAGTTCGGTATAGAAAAACTGTTTTTT. The chain combines TRBV7-9 with TRBJ1-4, with D possibly being TRBD1 (6 bases). Deletions cut 5 bases from V and 8 bases from J, with 18 bases between. Germline values: CDR1 SEHNR, CDR2 FQNEAQ (reference sequence). This CDR3 spans 15 amino acids.

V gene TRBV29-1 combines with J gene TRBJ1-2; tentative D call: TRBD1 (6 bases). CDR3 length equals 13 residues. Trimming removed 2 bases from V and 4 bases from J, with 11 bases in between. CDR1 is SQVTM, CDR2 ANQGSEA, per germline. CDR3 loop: CSVERLGGYGYTF. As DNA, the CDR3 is TGCAGCGTTGAACGCTTAGGGGGCTATGGCTACACCTTC.

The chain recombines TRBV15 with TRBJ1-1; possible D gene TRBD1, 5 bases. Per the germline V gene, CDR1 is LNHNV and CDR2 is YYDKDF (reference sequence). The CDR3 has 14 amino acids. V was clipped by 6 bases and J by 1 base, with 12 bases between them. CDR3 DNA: TGTGCCACCAGAGCAGGGCACCAGAACACTGAAGCTTTCTTT. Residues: CATRAGHQNTEAFF.